The T cell receptor beta chain described here comes from a study of control samples from healthy donors and cancer patients. With 7 bases removed from V and 3 bases from J, the gap between germline ends came to 10 bases. CDR1 MRHNA and CDR2 SNTAGT come from the germline V gene. This CDR3 is built from 12 residues. Sequencing used immunoSEQ multiplex PCR; TCRdb keeps in-frame clones, though not all of them. Of about 100,000 clones listed, approximately 84% were seen once; the top ten hold 18%. This receptor was taken from a woman aged 50 to 60 in good health. The sequenced sample was blood. The chain combines TRBV6-4 with TRBJ2-7; unclear D gene. For the CDR3, the DNA is TGTGCCAGCATGTACGTATACTACGAGCAGTACGTC. Its protein product is CASMYVYYEQYV.